This T cell receptor beta chain is from a study of post-analysis software for immune sequencing data. Points from the study as a whole: The study found significantly lower normalized Chao1 diversity in multiple sclerosis patients than in controls. Patients showed TRBV5-6, TRBV5-1 and TRBV20-1 among five TRBV segments more frequent than in controls.

This clonotype was counted a few times. Its matching antigen is unknown. Unique molecular identifiers tagged the TCR beta cDNA libraries. One entry per CDR3 protein results from TCRdb running MiXCR on the PCR reads. The sample consists of about 500,000 distinct CDR3 sequences, approximately 46% of them appearing once. Germline values: CDR1 SGHTA, CDR2 FQGTGA. CDR3 size: 13 residues. V lost 0 bases, J lost 7 bases, and 9 bases lay in between. Sequenced input: blood. V is TRBV7-3 and J is TRBJ1-2; D unresolved. The receptor's source is a girl under 18 with multiple sclerosis. CDR3: CASSLTSQLGYTF. The CDR3 DNA sequence: TGTGCCAGCAGCTTAACGTCACAGCTTGGCTACACCTTC.